Listed below are T cell receptor beta chains from one sample, sequenced in a study of OX40 agonist ivuxolimab in advanced cancers. Using immunoSEQ multiplex PCR, the repertoire was profiled, and TCRdb retains in-frame clones only, with some absent. The sample includes more than 65,000 clones, almost 85% of them seen just once. Specimen: CD4+ or CD8+ T cells sorted from blood, collected in a trial of the OX40 agonist ivuxolimab. The receptors were gathered from an adult with an advanced solid tumor such as melanoma, head and neck, liver or kidney cancer. CDR3s include the opening cysteine and the closing phenylalanine or tryptophan. A D gene is named only where the DNA matches it firmly. Clone sizes are given selectively: once, few, many, or a class where the clone is expanded.

- - TRBJ2-2 TRBV9 CASSDLRGGELFF TGTGCCAGCAGCGACCTGAGGGGCGGGGAGCTGTTTTTT
TRBD1 - TRBJ1-4 TRBV2 CASRPGTGVSDGEKLFF TGTGCCAGCAGACCCGGGACAGGGGTATCAGATGGTGAAAAACTGTTTTTT
TRBD2 - TRBJ2-1 TRBV18 CASSPGGLAGAYNEQFF TGTGCCAGCTCACCGGGGGGACTAGCGGGTGCCTACAATGAGCAGTTCTTC
TRBD1 - TRBJ2-7 TRBV5-1 CASSHGQGSYEQYF TGCGCCAGCAGCCACGGACAGGGAAGCTACGAGCAGTACTTC
- - TRBJ2-3 TRBV11-2 CASSLGLAPDTQYF TGTGCCAGCAGCTTAGGGTTAGCTCCAGATACGCAGTATTTT
TRBD2 - TRBJ2-7 TRBV7-6 CASSFLGTSVPYEQYF TGTGCCAGCAGCTTTCTCGGGACTAGCGTCCCTTACGAGCAGTACTTC
- - TRBJ2-3 TRBV5-4 CASSLGGADTQYF TGTGCCAGCAGCTTAGGGGGGGCAGATACGCAGTATTTT
TRBD1 - TRBJ1-2 TRBV6-1 CASSKRGQNYGYTF TGTGCCAGCAGCAAGAGGGGGCAAAACTATGGCTACACCTTC
- few TRBJ2-2 TRBV5-1 CASSLALDTGELFF TGCGCCAGCAGCTTGGCATTGGACACCGGGGAGCTGTTTTTT
TRBD1 - TRBJ2-7 TRBV4-2 CASSPRGNTYEQYF TGTGCCAGCAGCCCCAGGGGGAACACCTACGAGCAGTACTTC
- - TRBJ1-1 TRBV7-9 CASSLVSGNTEAFF TGTGCCAGCAGCTTAGTTAGTGGGAACACTGAAGCTTTCTTT
- - TRBJ1-1 TRBV19 CATNQGFSFTNTEAFF TGTGCCACCAACCAGGGCTTCTCATTCACAAACACTGAAGCTTTCTTT
- - TRBJ2-7 TRBV19 CASSSQPARAIYEQYF TGTGCCAGTAGCAGCCAGCCCGCCAGGGCTATCTACGAGCAGTACTTC
- - TRBJ2-1 TRBV7-2 CASSSQGNGNNEQFF TGTGCCAGCAGCTCTCAGGGGAATGGGAACAATGAGCAGTTCTTC
TRBD1 few TRBJ2-3 TRBV30 CAWSVKGQGITDTQYF TGTGCCTGGAGTGTCAAGGGACAGGGTATCACAGATACGCAGTATTTT
- - TRBJ2-1 TRBV18 CASSRDPNEQFF TGTGCCAGCTCTCGGGACCCAAATGAGCAGTTCTTC
- few TRBJ2-3 TRBV6-5 CASSYSTAVSTDTQYF TGTGCCAGCAGTTACTCGACGGCGGTATCCACAGATACGCAGTATTTT
TRBD2 - TRBJ2-3 TRBV5-4 CASSSGLGGDTQYF TGTGCCAGCAGCTCGGGACTAGGGGGAGATACGCAGTATTTT
- - TRBJ2-1 TRBV7-8 CASSTSLIYNEQFF TGTGCCAGCAGCACCTCCCTAATCTACAATGAGCAGTTCTTC
- - TRBJ2-1 TRBV4-1 CASSQLTGDYPPHNEQFF TGCGCCAGCAGCCAACTCACGGGAGACTACCCCCCCCATAATGAGCAGTTCTTC
- - TRBJ1-6 TRBV7-6 CASSFSQSSPLHF TGTGCCAGCAGCTTTTCTCAGAGTTCACCCCTCCACTTT
TRBD1 - TRBJ1-5 TRBV19 CASSPGGGGMGQPQHF TGTGCCAGTTCCCCTGGCGGAGGGGGCATGGGTCAGCCCCAGCATTTT
- - TRBJ1-1 TRBV7-8 CASSLEVAGVTEAFF TGTGCCAGCAGCTTAGAGGTCGCGGGGGTGACTGAAGCTTTCTTT
- few TRBJ2-7 TRBV9 CASSEYEQYF TGTGCCAGCAGTGAGTACGAGCAGTACTTC
TRBD1 - TRBJ2-1 TRBV28 CASSSILGDRGHNEQFF TGTGCCAGCAGTTCCATCTTGGGGGACAGGGGCCACAATGAGCAGTTCTTC
- once TRBJ1-1 TRBV7-2 CASSLVPPEAFF TGTGCCAGCAGCTTAGTGCCCCCTGAAGCTTTCTTT
- - TRBJ1-1 TRBV6-6 CASTSGDGNTEAFF TGTGCCAGCACCTCCGGGGACGGTAACACTGAAGCTTTCTTT
- - TRBJ2-7 TRBV30 CAWRRAGLFYEQYF TGTGCCTGGCGTAGGGCGGGACTTTTCTACGAGCAGTACTTC
- - TRBJ1-1 TRBV9 CASSPARLWNTEAFF TGTGCCAGCAGTCCAGCTCGCTTATGGAACACTGAAGCTTTCTTT
TRBD2 few TRBJ2-1 TRBV7-6 CASSLGSGGYNEQFF TGTGCCAGCAGCTTAGGTAGCGGGGGTTACAATGAGCAGTTCTTC
- - TRBJ2-5 TRBV10-3 CAISESRQLEGPETQYF TGTGCCATCAGTGAGTCGAGGCAACTCGAGGGTCCTGAGACCCAGTACTTC
- - TRBJ2-1 TRBV4-1 CASSQDRGRTEGYNEQFF TGCGCCAGCAGCCAAGATCGGGGACGAACCGAGGGCTACAATGAGCAGTTCTTC
- - TRBJ1-2 TRBV28 CASSPGRDYGYTF TGTGCCAGCAGCCCGGGACGGGACTATGGCTACACCTTC
- - TRBJ1-3 TRBV21-1 CASSKMMRGEAKGNTIYF TGTGCCAGCAGCAAAATGATGCGTGGGGAGGCGAAAGGAAACACCATATATTTT
- - TRBJ2-7 TRBV6-5 CASSSPGQPSLGQYF TGTGCCAGCAGTTCCCCTGGACAGCCCTCCTTGGGGCAGTACTTC
- - TRBJ2-2 TRBV19 CASTHTGPRGYFSTGELFF TGTGCCAGTACCCATACCGGTCCCAGGGGATATTTTTCCACCGGGGAGCTGTTTTTT
- once TRBJ2-7 TRBV21-1 CASSKVRLAGAYEQYF TGTGCCAGCAGCAAAGTAAGGCTAGCGGGGGCCTACGAGCAGTACTTC
- - TRBJ1-1 TRBV30 CAWNGKRVGNTEAFF TGTGCCTGGAATGGGAAAAGGGTAGGGAACACTGAAGCTTTCTTT
TRBD1 - TRBJ2-7 TRBV4-1 CASSHPGQVRFEQYF TGCGCCAGCAGCCACCCGGGACAGGTGAGGTTCGAGCAGTACTTC
- - TRBJ2-3 TRBV9 CASSDTGTDTQYF TGTGCCAGCAGCGATACAGGGACAGATACGCAGTATTTT
- - TRBJ1-1 TRBV4-2 CASSQVIRGTEAFF TGTGCCAGCAGCCAAGTAATCCGGGGGACTGAAGCTTTCTTT
TRBD1 - TRBJ1-2 TRBV2 CASGLDRVGNYGYTF TGTGCCAGCGGTTTGGACAGGGTCGGTAACTATGGCTACACCTTC
TRBD1 few TRBJ2-1 TRBV6-5 CASSRDRVKFF TGTGCCAGCAGCCGGGACAGGGTGAAGTTCTTC
TRBD2 once TRBJ2-5 TRBV5-1 CASSPGTSGSPETQYF TGCGCCAGCAGCCCAGGGACTAGCGGGAGTCCTGAGACCCAGTACTTC
TRBD1 medium-sized TRBJ1-3 TRBV7-9 CASSFAGGSGNTIYF TGTGCCAGCAGCTTTGCAGGGGGCTCTGGAAACACCATATATTTT
- - TRBJ2-7 TRBV2 CASSERDWNYEQYF TGTGCCAGCAGCGAACGGGACTGGAACTACGAGCAGTACTTC
TRBD1 - TRBJ1-2 TRBV27 CASSLGTGYGYTF TGTGCCAGCAGTTTAGGGACAGGGTATGGCTACACCTTC
- few TRBJ2-2 TRBV9 CASSVEITGELFF TGTGCCAGCAGCGTAGAAATAACCGGGGAGCTGTTTTTT